Listed here are 25 T cell receptor beta chains from one sample, sequenced in a study of response to subunit inactivated influenza vaccine. TCRdb fed the RT-PCR reads into MiXCR, producing one record per CDR3 protein. In the table there are about 310,000 distinct CDR3 sequences, 21% of which are singletons. This specimen was PBMCs from blood, taken approximately 20 months after vaccination. These TCRs come from a man between 45 and 75 years old who received an inactivated influenza vaccine.

This clonotype has a handful of counts. J is TRBJ2-2 and V is TRBV12-3 or TRBV12-4; D gene unclear. The V end lost 0 bases, the J end lost 5 bases, and 7 bases lay between the germline ends. This CDR3 has 14 amino acids. The CDR3 reads CASSLALTTGELFF. CDR3 nucleotides: TGTGCCAGCAGTTTAGCGCTTACAACCGGGGAGCTGTTTTTT.

The rearrangement links TRBV11-2 to TRBJ1-1; 8 nucleotides match TRBD1. V was pared by 5 bases and J by 1 base, with 6 bases of the junction left unmatched. Germline CDR1 reads SGHAT; CDR2 reads FQNNGV. This CDR3 region has 15 residues. CDR3 bases: TGTGCCAGCAGCGAAAGGACAGGGTGGAACACTGAAGCTTTCTTT. This sequence encodes CASSERTGWNTEAFF.

The V call is TRBV11-3, the J call TRBJ1-1; D not certain. The CDR3 is 11 residues long. The V gene lost 8 bases and the J gene lost 4 bases, with 8 bases spanning the gap. Germline V lookup: CDR1 SGHNT, CDR2 YENEEA. CDR3 in amino acids: CASPSRTEAFF. The CDR3 nucleotides are TGTGCCAGCCCCAGTCGCACTGAAGCTTTCTTT. The full variable domain, completed using reference TRBV11-3 and TRBJ1-1, is EAGVVQSPRYKIIEKKQPVAFWCNPISGHNTLYWYLQNLGQGPELLIRYENEEAVDDSQLPKDRFSAERLKGVDSTLKIQPAELGDSAVYLCASPSRTEAFFGQGTRLTVV.

This sequence joins TRBV12-3 or TRBV12-4 and TRBJ2-7, with D unresolved. Trimming pared 4 bases from V and 5 bases from J, leaving 6 bases between. CDR3 size: 11 residues. The CDR3 DNA sequence: TGTGCCAGCAGTTCTGGCGACGAGCAGTACTTC. Translating gives CASSSGDEQYF.

The table lists this clonotype with a few counts. This chain connects TRBV12-3 or TRBV12-4 to TRBJ1-2; D unresolved. Trimming pared 1 base from V and 2 bases from J, leaving 11 bases between. The length of the CDR3 is 15 residues. CDR3 sequence (DNA): TGTGCCAGCAGTTTAGGGCTAATCGGAAACTATGGCTACACCTTC. As protein: CASSLGLIGNYGYTF.

The chain links TRBV29-1 to TRBJ1-4, with no clear D. V was trimmed by 2 bases and J by 5 bases, leaving 9 bases between them. This CDR3 has 13 amino acids. Germline CDR1 SQVTM, CDR2 ANQGSEA. This chain's CDR3 is CSVEYGSNEKLFF. CDR3 in DNA: TGCAGCGTTGAATACGGGTCCAATGAAAAACTGTTTTTT.

This clonotype has just one count. The chain recombines TRBV4-2 with TRBJ2-5; no clear D. Trimming stripped 4 bases from V and 5 bases from J, with 8 bases between. The CDR3 length is 12 residues. CDR1 and CDR2 from the germline V gene are LGHNA and YNFKEQ. The chain's CDR3 is CASSPSSETQYF. The CDR3 DNA sequence: TGTGCCAGCAGCCCATCCTCGGAGACCCAGTACTTC.

This clonotype has a handful of counts. This chain uses TRBV29-1 with TRBJ1-2; maybe TRBD1 (5 bases). V shed 7 bases and J shed 2 bases, with 11 bases lying between them. The CDR3 has 12 amino acids. From germline, CDR1 is SQVTM and CDR2 ANQGSEA. CDR3 sequence: CSAGSGNYGYTF. The CDR3 bases are TGCAGCGCCGGTTCAGGGAACTATGGCTACACCTTC.

This clonotype has at least ten counts. The rearrangement joins TRBV10-3 to TRBJ1-6; 7 nucleotides align to TRBD1. This CDR3 region has 13 residues. V was clipped by 6 bases and J by 12 bases; unmatched bases: 8. Germline V lookup: CDR1 ENHRY, CDR2 SYGVKD. Here the CDR3 DNA reads TGTGCCATCAGGGAGACAGGGAGTGTACCCCTCCACTTT. Translation: CAIRETGSVPLHF.

The chain couples TRBV12-3 or TRBV12-4 to TRBJ2-5; D gene ambiguous. V lost 7 bases to trimming and J lost 5 bases, with 14 bases between them. The CDR3 spans 13 residues. CDR3 loop: CASKHPGAETQYF. The CDR3 nucleotides are TGTGCCAGCAAGCACCCGGGTGCGGAGACCCAGTACTTC.

The V call is TRBV6-1, the J call TRBJ2-2; 7 nucleotides match TRBD2. This CDR3 comprises 17 residues. The V segment lost 5 bases and the J segment 0 bases; nucleotides outside the gene matches: 9. The V gene's germline CDR1 is MNHNS and CDR2 SASEGT. The CDR3 protein is CASSRTGLVANTGELFF. CDR3 bases: TGTGCCAGCAGTCGAACCGGACTAGTGGCGAACACCGGGGAGCTGTTTTTT.

The chain joins TRBV14 to TRBJ1-1; the D is unclear. Germline V gene sequence: CDR1 SGHDN, CDR2 FVKESK. The CDR3 contains 14 residues. Between the trimmed V and J ends, which lost 0 bases and 10 bases, there was a span of 15 bases. CDR3 DNA sequence: TGTGCCAGCAGCCAAGATAAGTTGCCCGGGGTAGCTTTCTTT. It is translated as CASSQDKLPGVAFF.

This clonotype has a count of ten or more. The chain employs TRBV24-1 and TRBJ1-5; D gene unclear. Deletions cut 4 bases from V and 4 bases from J, with 13 bases between. There are 15 residues in the CDR3. CDR1 is KGHDR and CDR2 is SFDVKD in the germline V gene. As DNA, the CDR3 is TGTGCCACCAGTGACTATCAGAGTCCAAATCAGCCCCAGCATTTT. The encoded protein is CATSDYQSPNQPQHF.

This sequence joins TRBV30 and TRBJ2-3; TRBD2 matches 7 bases. This CDR3 spans 13 amino acids. The germline V gene has CDR1 GTSNPN and CDR2 SVGIG (reference sequence). The ends lost 6 bases at V and 5 bases at J; junction bases unmatched: 8. Written as DNA, the CDR3 is TGTGCCTGCTCTGGCGGGGGTATAGATACGCAGTATTTT. It translates to CACSGGGIDTQYF.

The V and J genes are TRBV7-9 and TRBJ1-6, with unresolved D. The CDR3 is 14 amino acids. V was pared by 5 bases and J by 6 bases, with 11 bases between. Germline assignment: CDR1 SEHNR and CDR2 FQNEAQ (reference sequence). The CDR3 sequence: CASSPPTSNSPLHF. Here the CDR3 DNA reads TGTGCCAGCAGCCCGCCGACTAGTAATTCACCCCTCCACTTT.

V usage is TRBV20-1 and J usage is TRBJ1-1, with D unclear. The CDR3 has 12 residues. Germline V gene sequence: CDR1 DFQATT, CDR2 SNEGSKA (reference sequence). V lost 2 bases to trimming and J lost 10 bases, with 14 bases between them. This CDR3 is CSARPWRAGAFF. In DNA, the CDR3 is TGCAGTGCTAGACCGTGGAGGGCTGGAGCTTTCTTT.

This clonotype has just a few counts. The DNA for the CDR3 is TGCGCCAGCAGCTTGGTTGGCAGAACTCAAGAGACCCAGTACTTC. This gives the protein CASSLVGRTQETQYF. The genes are TRBV5-1 and TRBJ2-5; D remains ambiguous. CDR3 length: 15 amino acids. Trimming took 0 bases from V and 2 from J, leaving 11 bases between them. Germline V CDR1 and CDR2: SGHRS, YFSETQ.

This clonotype came up a few times. The chain uses TRBV5-1 and TRBJ1-2; 8 nucleotides agree with TRBD1. The CDR3 has 16 amino acids. Trimming cost V 0 bases and J 7 bases; bases outside gene matches: 11. Germline CDR1 SGHRS, CDR2 YFSETQ. CDR3 region: CASSLVGVVTGAGYTF. The CDR3, as DNA: TGCGCCAGCAGCTTGGTGGGGGTCGTGACAGGGGCTGGCTACACCTTC.

In this sample, this clonotype turned up many times. The J gene is TRBJ2-1, the V gene TRBV5-1; no reliable D call. The CDR3 sequence is 11 residues long. V lost 0 bases to trimming and J lost 5 bases, with 0 bases between them. Germline V lookup: CDR1 SGHRS, CDR2 YFSETQ. The CDR3 nucleotides read TGCGCCAGCAGCTTGGACAATGAGCAGTTCTTC. Protein: CASSLDNEQFF.

This sequence joins TRBV29-1 and TRBJ2-1, with TRBD2 matching over 7 bases. Germline CDR1 SQVTM, CDR2 ANQGSEA. The CDR3 has 16 amino acids. V dropped 0 bases and J dropped 5; count of bases not matched to a gene: 10. CDR3 DNA sequence: TGCAGCGTTGAAGAGGGCGGACTAGTCTGGGACAATGAGCAGTTCTTC. The encoded protein is CSVEEGGLVWDNEQFF.

The chain recombines TRBV7-2 with TRBJ2-7, with D possibly matching TRBD2 (5 bases). CDR3 size: 12 residues. The V gene's germline CDR1 is SGHTA and CDR2 FQGNSA. V lost 3 bases, J lost 3 bases, and 6 bases lay in between. CDR3 sequence (DNA): TGTGCCAGCAGCTTCGCGGGCTACGAGCAGTACTTC. Protein product: CASSFAGYEQYF.

This clonotype occurred many times. V usage is TRBV3-1 and J usage is TRBJ2-5; unclear D gene. Deletions cut 3 bases from V and 2 bases from J, with 10 bases between. Germline V gives CDR1 LGHDT, CDR2 YNNKEL (reference sequence). The CDR3 sequence is 14 residues long. The CDR3: CASSHRALQETQYF. CDR3 sequence (DNA): TGTGCCAGCAGCCACCGGGCCCTACAAGAGACCCAGTACTTC.

This chain uses TRBV18 with TRBJ2-3; 8 bases are shared with TRBD2. Germline values: CDR1 KGHSH, CDR2 LQKENI. V shed 5 bases, J shed 2 bases, and the junction held 9 bases outside the gene matches. The CDR3 runs 16 residues. The CDR3 region is CASSKAGGPYTDTQYF. In DNA form, the CDR3 reads TGTGCCAGCTCAAAGGCGGGAGGCCCTTACACAGATACGCAGTATTTT.

There are a few counts of this clonotype. This chain links TRBV7-2 with TRBJ1-4; D gene ambiguous. The CDR3 spans 16 residues. The germline CDR1 and CDR2 sequences are SGHTA and FQGNSA. Between the trimmed V and J ends, which lost 5 bases and 3 bases, there was a span of 16 bases. DNA for the CDR3: TGTGCCAGCAGCCGGGTGGGGAGGACCCCTAATGAAAAACTGTTTTTT. Residues: CASSRVGRTPNEKLFF.

J is TRBJ2-7 and V is TRBV4-1, with D tentatively TRBD1 (6 bases). Germline V gives CDR1 MGHRA, CDR2 YSYEKL. V gave up 3 bases and J gave up 8 bases, with 26 bases separating them. This CDR3 spans 17 amino acids. CDR3 in amino acids: CASSQSFLGQQLTKQYF. DNA for the CDR3: TGCGCCAGCAGCCAGTCATTTTTAGGACAGCAACTTACGAAGCAGTACTTC.